Shown below are 27 T cell receptor beta chains from a single sample sequenced in a study of blood T cell repertoires in COVID-19. This table comes from immunoSEQ multiplex PCR, and its TCRdb copy is limited to in-frame clones, with some not included. Among fewer than 500,000 clones listed, 81% were seen once. Sequenced: peripheral blood. All receptors derive from a human donor with acute or convalescent COVID-19. The donor label of this sample is uncertain.

The J gene is TRBJ1-2, the V gene TRBV10-3, with TRBD1 matching over 7 bases. The germline CDR1 and CDR2 sequences are ENHRY and SYGVKD. This CDR3 spans 15 amino acids. V dropped 10 bases and J dropped 0; count of bases not matched to a gene: 11. In DNA, the CDR3 is TGTGCCACCCGGGACAGAATACTAACTAACTATGGCTACACCTTC. Protein sequence: CATRDRILTNYGYTF.

The chain combines TRBV2 with TRBJ1-6, with a tentative D call TRBD1 (5 bases). This CDR3 comprises 16 residues. Germline CDR1 reads SNHLY; CDR2 reads FYNNEI. Trimming pared 6 bases from V and 6 bases from J, leaving 18 bases between. CDR3 DNA: TGTGCCAGCAGGCGGGGCAGGACGGGAGGTAATTCACCCCTCCACTTT. It is translated as CASRRGRTGGNSPLHF.

The gene calls are TRBV19 and TRBJ2-7, with D perhaps matching TRBD1 (6 bases). The CDR3 is 16 residues long. CDR1 and CDR2 (germline): LNHDA, SQIVND (reference sequence). V lost 4 bases, J lost 0 bases, and 16 bases lay in between. CDR3 nucleotides: TGTGCCAGTAGTAGGCCGGTGGCAGGGGCCTCCTACGAGCAGTACTTC. As protein: CASSRPVAGASYEQYF.

This chain connects TRBV30 to TRBJ1-6, with TRBD1 matching 7 bases. Germline V gene lookup returns CDR1 GTSNPN and CDR2 SVGIG (reference sequence). The CDR3 is 13 amino acids. The V gene end was trimmed by 3 bases and the J gene end by 6 bases; junction bases not matched to a gene: 2. The chain's CDR3 is CAWSSGGNSPLHF. The CDR3 nucleotides read TGTGCCTGGAGCTCAGGGGGTAATTCACCCCTCCACTTT. Complete variable domain (other parts from reference TRBV30 and TRBJ1-6): SQTIHQWPATLVQPVGSPLSLECTVEGTSNPNLYWYRQAAGRGLQLLFYSVGIGQISSEVPQNLSASRPQDRQFILSSKKLLLSDSGFYLCAWSSGGNSPLHFGNGTRLTVT.

V is TRBV5-6 and J is TRBJ2-7; 14 nucleotides match TRBD2. This CDR3 is built from 15 residues. With V trimmed by 7 bases and J by 7 bases, 10 bases remained unmatched. From germline, CDR1 is SGHDT and CDR2 YYEEEE. The CDR3 sequence: CASRLAGGPSREQYF. CDR3 in DNA: TGTGCCAGCCGACTAGCGGGAGGGCCTTCGCGGGAGCAGTACTTC. The variable domain in full, with the rest retrieved from reference TRBV5-6 and TRBJ2-7, is DAGVTQSPTHLIKTRGQQVTLRCSPKSGHDTVSWYQQALGQGPQFIFQYYEEEERQRGNFPDRFSGHQFPNYSSELNVNALLLGDSALYLCASRLAGGPSREQYFGPGTRLTVT.

The chain has TRBV10-2 and TRBJ2-3; the match to TRBD2 covers 10 bases. The trim removed 6 bases at V and 6 bases at J, leaving 6 bases unmatched. In germline, CDR1 is WSHSY, CDR2 SAAADI. This CDR3 contains 14 residues. CDR3 amino acids: CASRFSGRDDTQYF. In nucleotides, the CDR3 is TGCGCCAGCAGATTCAGCGGGAGGGACGATACGCAGTATTTT.

The CDR3 region is CASSLRTGDNTEAFF. The CDR3 bases are TGCGCCAGCAGCTTGCGGACAGGGGACAACACTGAAGCTTTCTTT. The rearrangement joins TRBV5-1 to TRBJ1-1; 9 bases are shared with TRBD1. There are 15 residues in the CDR3. With V trimmed by 1 base and J by 2 bases, 3 bases remained unmatched. The germline V gene encodes CDR1 SGHRS and CDR2 YFSETQ.

CDR3 nucleotide sequence: TGTGCCAGCAGCCCGGAGGGGAGCAATCAGCCCCAGCATTTT. Translation gives CASSPEGSNQPQHF. This chain connects TRBV7-9 to TRBJ1-5; D is perhaps TRBD1 (5 bases). This CDR3 comprises 14 residues. V was clipped by 5 bases and J by 1 base, with 9 bases between them. The germline gives CDR1 SEHNR, CDR2 FQNEAQ (reference sequence).

The rearrangement links TRBV18 to TRBJ1-3; no clear D gene. The CDR3 length is 18 residues. The ends were cut back, 1 base at V and 1 base at J, with 17 bases in the middle. Per the germline V gene, CDR1 is KGHSH and CDR2 is LQKENI. The CDR3 coding sequence is TGTGCCAGCTCACCACTAGACCCTCCTGGAGGGTCTGGAAACACCATATATTTT. It yields the protein CASSPLDPPGGSGNTIYF. The entire variable domain, with the rest obtained from reference TRBV18 and TRBJ1-3, is as follows: NAGVMQNPRHLVRRRGQEARLRCSPMKGHSHVYWYRQLPEEGLKFMVYLQKENIIDESGMPKERFSAEFPKEGPSILRIQQVVRGDSAAYFCASSPLDPPGGSGNTIYFGEGSWLTVV.

The chain links TRBV5-6 to TRBJ1-2; D gene unclear. CDR1 is SGHDT and CDR2 is YYEEEE in the germline V gene. The CDR3 totals 14 residues. V lost 1 base, J lost 0 bases, and 7 bases lay in between. The CDR3 DNA sequence: TGTGCCAGCAGCTTGTACCGAGCTAACTATGGCTACACCTTC. Residues: CASSLYRANYGYTF.

V usage is TRBV19 and J usage is TRBJ2-7; D is possibly TRBD2 (5 bases). V was cut by 4 bases and J by 7 bases, with 11 bases left in between. Germline lookup yields CDR1 LNHDA and CDR2 SQIVND (reference sequence). The CDR3 has 12 residues. The DNA of the CDR3 is TGTGCCAGTAGTACGGCCGGGATTGAGCAGTACTTC. Its protein is CASSTAGIEQYF.

The V and J genes are TRBV19 and TRBJ1-2; 10 bases line up with TRBD1. Losses at the gene ends were 5 bases for V and 2 bases for J; bases not matched to a gene: 5. Germline V gene data show CDR1 as LNHDA and CDR2 as SQIVND (reference sequence). This CDR3 has 15 residues. CDR3: CASSPWTGGNYGYTF. The CDR3, as DNA: TGTGCCAGTAGTCCCTGGACAGGGGGGAACTATGGCTACACCTTC.

The chain combines TRBV5-1 with TRBJ1-2; TRBD1 agrees at 8 bases. With 7 bases clipped from V and 8 bases from J, the junction kept 4 bases outside the gene matches. There are 11 residues in the CDR3. Germline values: CDR1 SGHRS, CDR2 YFSETQ. The CDR3 protein is CASGDRWGYTF. As DNA, the CDR3 is TGCGCCAGCGGGGACAGGTGGGGCTACACCTTC.

In regard to this clone: Mismatch with germline at one junction end may stem from a read error. The V gene is TRBV3-1 (or the pseudogene TRBV3-2), the J gene TRBJ1-2; D uncertain. The CDR3 covers 18 residues. Germline V gives CDR1 LGHDT, CDR2 YNNKEL (reference sequence). Here the CDR3 reads CASTLVSGPKPKCYGYTF. The CDR3 coding sequence is TGTGCCAGCACCCTTGTTTCGGGTCCAAAACCAAAATGCTATGGCTACACCTTT.

CDR3 amino acids: CASSLEVAGVRVNEKLFF. CDR3 coding DNA: TGTGCCAGCAGTTTAGAGGTTGCAGGGGTTAGGGTGAATGAAAAACTGTTTTTT. The rearrangement uses TRBV28 and TRBJ1-4; maybe TRBD1 (6 bases). Per the germline V gene, CDR1 is MDHEN and CDR2 is SYDVKM. The CDR3 length is 18 residues. V lost 2 bases and J 5 bases, leaving 21 bases between the germline ends.

The genes are TRBV4-2 and TRBJ2-2, with D perhaps matching TRBD1 (5 bases). The CDR3 sequence is 18 residues long. Germline assignment: CDR1 LGHNA and CDR2 YNFKEQ. V was shortened by 0 bases and J by 7 bases, with 21 bases between the two germline ends. CDR3: CASSQELGVVLWGGELFF. As DNA, the CDR3 is TGTGCCAGCAGCCAAGAGTTAGGGGTCGTTCTTTGGGGCGGGGAGCTGTTTTTT.

The rearrangement joins TRBV5-1 to TRBJ1-3; D might be TRBD1 (5 bases). The germline V gene encodes CDR1 SGHRS and CDR2 YFSETQ. V lost 6 bases, J lost 4 bases, and 14 bases lay in between. The CDR3 consists of 14 residues. The CDR3 reads CASTRDSLGNTIYF. The DNA for the CDR3 is TGCGCCAGCACCCGCGACAGTTTGGGAAACACCATATATTTT.

The chain links TRBV28 to TRBJ1-5; D perhaps matches TRBD1 (6 bases). V gave up 7 bases and J gave up 2 bases, with 12 bases separating them. In germline, CDR1 is MDHEN, CDR2 SYDVKM. The CDR3 loop spans 14 amino acids. Here the CDR3 DNA reads TGTGCCAGCACCGAGGCAGGGGGCAATCAGCCCCAGCATTTT. Protein: CASTEAGGNQPQHF.

CDR3 DNA sequence: TGTGCCAGCAGTGAATTTGGGGCCAGGGATCATGAAAAACTGTTTTTT. It is translated as CASSEFGARDHEKLFF. The chain is built from TRBV25-1 and TRBJ1-4; the D gene is possibly TRBD1 (5 bases). Germline V lookup: CDR1 MGHDK, CDR2 SYGVNS. Trimming shortened V by 1 base and J by 6 bases, and 15 bases separated the two germline ends. The CDR3 contains 16 residues. The complete variable domain, with remaining parts taken from reference TRBV25-1 and TRBJ1-4, reads EADIYQTPRYLVIGTGKKITLECSQTMGHDKMYWYQQDPGMELHLIHYSYGVNSTEKGDLSSESTVSRIRTEHFPLTLESARPSHTSQYLCASSEFGARDHEKLFFGSGTQLSVL.

The gene calls are TRBV5-6 and TRBJ2-7, with 8 bases fitting TRBD2. There are 15 residues in the CDR3. In germline, CDR1 is SGHDT, CDR2 YYEEEE. J gave up 1 base and V 3 bases, and 6 bases lay outside the gene matches. CDR3 sequence: CASSSLAVRSYEQYF. The CDR3 DNA is TGTGCCAGCAGCTCACTAGCGGTCCGTTCCTACGAGCAGTACTTC. Filled out from reference TRBV5-6 and TRBJ2-7, the complete variable domain reads DAGVTQSPTHLIKTRGQQVTLRCSPKSGHDTVSWYQQALGQGPQFIFQYYEEEERQRGNFPDRFSGHQFPNYSSELNVNALLLGDSALYLCASSSLAVRSYEQYFGPGTRLTVT.

The sample holds many counts of this clone. The V and J genes are TRBV6-5 and TRBJ1-1; TRBD1 might be the D (6 bases). Germline lookup yields CDR1 MNHEY and CDR2 SVGAGI. V shed 7 bases and J shed 4 bases, with 10 bases lying between them. This CDR3 has 12 amino acids. The CDR3 bases are TGTGCCAGCATATACAGGGCCACTGAAGCTTTCTTT. Its translation is CASIYRATEAFF.

This chain links TRBV9 with TRBJ2-1; 7 bases match TRBD2. The J segment lost 4 bases and the V segment lost 0 bases, leaving 4 bases of the junction unmatched. The CDR3 has 15 amino acids. Germline CDR1 reads SGDLS; CDR2 reads YYNGEE. CDR3 in amino acids: CASSVGPSGYNEQFF. CDR3 DNA sequence: TGTGCCAGCAGCGTAGGGCCTAGCGGTTACAATGAGCAGTTCTTC.

V gene TRBV7-9 combines with J gene TRBJ2-2; 16 bases line up with TRBD2. V was pared by 6 bases and J by 3 bases, with 7 bases of the junction left unmatched. Germline CDR1 SEHNR, CDR2 FQNEAQ (reference sequence). The CDR3 is 18 residues long. The DNA for the CDR3 is TGTGCCAGCAGTTCTGGGACTAGCGGGGGGGCGCACACCGGGGAGCTGTTTTTT. This sequence encodes CASSSGTSGGAHTGELFF. The complete variable domain, with remaining parts taken from reference TRBV7-9 and TRBJ2-2, reads DTGVSQNPRHKITKRGQNVTFRCDPISEHNRLYWYRQTLGQGPEFLTYFQNEAQLEKSRLLSDRFSAERPKGSFSTLEIQRTEQGDSAMYLCASSSGTSGGAHTGELFFGEGSRLTVL.

The chain joins TRBV5-1 to TRBJ2-7; tentatively, D is TRBD2 (5 bases). Germline V lookup: CDR1 SGHRS, CDR2 YFSETQ. Trimming took off 4 bases at V and 6 bases at J, with 14 bases between the two ends. CDR3 length equals 13 residues. The CDR3: CASSPPRASEQYF. The CDR3 DNA reads TGCGCCAGCAGCCCCCCGCGGGCTAGCGAGCAGTACTTC.

The chain couples TRBV7-9 to TRBJ1-4, with a tentative D call TRBD1 (5 bases). CDR3 length: 15 amino acids. The V gene lost 4 bases and the J gene lost 5 bases, with 14 bases spanning the gap. Germline V lookup: CDR1 SEHNR, CDR2 FQNEAQ (reference sequence). The CDR3 here is CASSYADISNEKLFF. The CDR3 DNA sequence: TGTGCCAGCAGCTATGCGGACATTAGCAATGAAAAACTGTTTTTT.

The chain couples TRBV18 to TRBJ2-1, with D tentatively TRBD1 (6 bases). Germline V gene data show CDR1 as KGHSH and CDR2 as LQKENI. The CDR3 has 14 amino acids. V lost 3 bases and J lost 5, with 11 bases in between. The CDR3 DNA sequence: TGTGCCAGCTCACCTAACAGGGAAGACAATGAGCAGTTCTTC. This codes for CASSPNREDNEQFF.

The chain links TRBV11-2 to TRBJ2-5, with D maybe TRBD1 (6 bases). Germline V gene lookup returns CDR1 SGHAT and CDR2 FQNNGV. The CDR3 is 12 residues long. V lost 4 bases and J lost 5, with 8 bases in between. The CDR3 region has the DNA TGTGCCAGCAGCTGGGGGCGGGAGACCCAGTACTTC. This codes for CASSWGRETQYF.